Listed below are T cell receptor beta chains from one sample, sequenced in a study of blood T cell repertoires in COVID-19. Sequenced by immunoSEQ multiplex PCR; TCRdb stores in-frame clones only, minus some. The data show about 320,000 clones, with just over 85% seen just once and over 9.5% held by the top ten. The sequenced material came from PBMCs or T cells enriched from blood (not recorded which). The source of these receptors is a woman aged 18-30 years who had recovered from COVID-19. Both conserved end residues are part of each CDR3. Each record gives: V gene, clone size, J gene, D gene, CDR3 protein, CDR3 DNA. A D gene is named only where the DNA matches it firmly. Size tells how often a clone was seen (once, few, many) or the class of an expanded clone, and some rows leave it out.

v_call: TRBV18; clone_size: NA; j_call: TRBJ1-6; d_call: NA; cdr3_aa: CASSPGGRVTYNSPLHF; cdr3_nt: TGTGCCAGCTCACCAGGGGGCAGGGTCACCTATAATTCACCCCTCCACTTT
v_call: TRBV10-1; clone_size: few; j_call: TRBJ2-7; d_call: NA; cdr3_aa: CASSTSSYEQYF; cdr3_nt: TGCGCCTCTTCCACCAGCTCCTACGAGCAGTACTTC
v_call: TRBV18; clone_size: NA; j_call: TRBJ1-2; d_call: NA; cdr3_aa: CASSPPAGVGYGYTF; cdr3_nt: TGTGCCAGCTCACCACCGGCAGGCGTAGGTTATGGCTACACCTTC
v_call: TRBV25-1; clone_size: NA; j_call: TRBJ2-3; d_call: TRBD2; cdr3_aa: CASSEWAGGRTDTQYF; cdr3_nt: TGTGCCAGCAGTGAATGGGCGGGGGGTAGGACAGATACGCAGTATTTT
v_call: TRBV30; clone_size: NA; j_call: TRBJ1-5; d_call: TRBD1; cdr3_aa: CAWSGTDRGEQPQHF; cdr3_nt: TGTGCCTGGAGTGGGACCGACAGGGGCGAGCAGCCCCAGCATTTT
v_call: TRBV2; clone_size: NA; j_call: TRBJ2-7; d_call: TRBD1; cdr3_aa: CASRKIPGQGTYEQYF; cdr3_nt: TGTGCCAGCAGAAAAATACCGGGACAGGGGACCTACGAGCAGTACTTC
v_call: TRBV5-6; clone_size: few; j_call: TRBJ1-5; d_call: NA; cdr3_aa: CASSLAPGKGNQPQHF; cdr3_nt: TGTGCCAGCAGCTTGGCGCCCGGGAAGGGCAATCAGCCCCAGCATTTT
v_call: TRBV5-1; clone_size: once; j_call: TRBJ1-6; d_call: NA; cdr3_aa: CASSPEGRAFSLNSPLHF; cdr3_nt: TGCGCCAGCAGCCCGGAGGGCAGGGCTTTCTCATTGAATTCACCCCTCCACTTT
v_call: TRBV24-1; clone_size: NA; j_call: TRBJ2-5; d_call: TRBD2; cdr3_aa: CATSDPTSGGGETQYF; cdr3_nt: TGTGCCACCAGTGATCCGACTAGCGGGGGAGGAGAGACCCAGTACTTC
v_call: TRBV5-1; clone_size: NA; j_call: TRBJ2-5; d_call: TRBD2; cdr3_aa: CASSSAGGLQETQYF; cdr3_nt: TGCGCCAGCAGCTCTGCGGGGGGGCTGCAAGAGACCCAGTACTTC
v_call: TRBV7-9; clone_size: NA; j_call: TRBJ2-7; d_call: NA; cdr3_aa: CASSLTTEQYF; cdr3_nt: TGTGCCAGCAGCTTGACTACGGAGCAGTACTTC
v_call: TRBV9; clone_size: NA; j_call: TRBJ1-5; d_call: TRBD1; cdr3_aa: CASSGDSTNQPQHF; cdr3_nt: TGTGCCAGCAGCGGGGACAGTACCAATCAGCCCCAGCATTTT
v_call: TRBV2; clone_size: NA; j_call: TRBJ1-1; d_call: NA; cdr3_aa: CASSFGGVGNTEAFF; cdr3_nt: TGTGCCAGCAGTTTCGGCGGGGTGGGGAACACTGAAGCTTTCTTT
v_call: TRBV20-1; clone_size: NA; j_call: TRBJ2-5; d_call: TRBD2; cdr3_aa: CSASPFYRTSRDQETQYF; cdr3_nt: TGCAGTGCTAGTCCTTTTTATCGGACTAGCCGAGACCAAGAGACCCAGTACTTC
v_call: TRBV13; clone_size: NA; j_call: TRBJ2-2; d_call: TRBD2; cdr3_aa: CASREGLHNTGELFF; cdr3_nt: TGTGCCAGCAGGGAGGGACTACATAACACCGGGGAGCTGTTTTTT
v_call: TRBV28; clone_size: NA; j_call: TRBJ1-1; d_call: TRBD1; cdr3_aa: CASSLQLRLDRADTEAFF; cdr3_nt: TGTGCCAGCAGTTTACAATTGAGGCTCGACAGGGCGGACACTGAAGCTTTCTTT